This T cell receptor (beta chain) was obtained from a study of blood T cells in healthy people across ages. On the study more broadly: Template switching caught about one barcoded beta molecule for each two T cells. Findings and limits, study-wide: Correlation between TCR beta diversity and naive T cell percentage was strong. Without sorted subsets, naive and antigen-experienced compartments could not be conclusively compared. Age brought a roughly linear fall in TCR beta diversity measured per million T cells.

The CDR3 covers 13 residues. Germline V gene sequence: CDR1 DFQATT, CDR2 SNEGSKA (reference sequence). Trimming cost V 6 bases and J 5 bases; bases outside gene matches: 5. The authors ran a second PCR of 7 to 11 cycles using a sample-barcoded 5' primer and a J-beta primer mix. TCRdb passed the 5' RACE reads through MiXCR, listing each CDR3 protein once. Of about 680,000 distinct CDR3 sequences listed, over 45% are singletons. Turning to this clonotype: Its antigen is undetermined.

The chain joins TRBV20-1 to TRBJ1-5, with 9 nucleotides matching TRBD1. The TCR sequence derives from a woman in her sixties or seventies in good health. Material: blood. The CDR3 loop reads CSAAQGAYQPQHF. The CDR3 region has the DNA TGCAGTGCAGCACAGGGGGCTTATCAGCCCCAGCATTTT.